Shown below are 9 T cell receptor beta chains from a single sample sequenced in a study of T cell responses to AZD1222 COVID-19 vaccine (TCRdb year 2021). The protocol used for the library was the immunoSEQ multiplex PCR assay. The clones in this table, taken by TCRdb from immuneACCESS, are in-frame only. Not every clone is retained; where verified, under half of the shortfall comes from an unresolved V gene, and the cause of the rest is unknown. The sample table records 100,000 to 150,000 clones; just over 85% of these occur just once. 20% to 25% of the sample is taken by the ten largest. Reading the label with the study, this specimen's time point is: baseline before first vaccination. The material sequenced was peripheral blood, taken on day 0 of AZD1222 vaccination. These receptors originate from an adult in good health.

The chain recombines TRBV19 with TRBJ1-5, with 8 bases matching TRBD1. V was pared by 7 bases and J by 4 bases, with 6 bases of the junction left unmatched. This CDR3 region has 14 residues. Germline CDR1 reads LNHDA; CDR2 reads SQIVND (reference sequence). CDR3 in amino acids: CASKVGQGNQPQHF. The CDR3 DNA follows: TGTGCCAGTAAAGTAGGACAGGGTAATCAGCCCCAGCATTTT.

The gene calls are TRBV2 and TRBJ1-5; 8 bases map to TRBD1. The CDR3 sequence is 13 residues long. Germline-derived CDR1 and CDR2 are SNHLY and FYNNEI. V dropped 8 bases and J dropped 6; count of bases not matched to a gene: 6. CDR3 nucleotides: TGTGCCAGCGGGGACAGGTCGGGTCAGCCCCAGCATTTT. This encodes CASGDRSGQPQHF.

The rearrangement uses TRBV7-3 and TRBJ1-1; D not resolved. V was trimmed by 5 bases and J by 5 bases, leaving 15 bases between them. Germline CDR1 reads SGHTA; CDR2 reads FQGTGA. The CDR3 covers 14 residues. CDR3 DNA sequence: TGTGCCAGCAGCCACGGCGGGCGGGGAACTGAAGCTTTCTTT. Protein sequence: CASSHGGRGTEAFF.

V and J are TRBV29-1 and TRBJ2-3; TRBD1 might be the D (5 bases). The V gene lost 4 bases and the J gene lost 10 bases, with 12 bases spanning the gap. This CDR3 comprises 11 residues. Germline V gene sequence: CDR1 SQVTM, CDR2 ANQGSEA. CDR3 sequence: CSVAGASPQYF. As DNA, the CDR3 is TGCAGCGTTGCTGGGGCGTCCCCGCAGTATTTT.

This clone came up once. The chain links TRBV14 to TRBJ2-5, with D uncertain. Germline lookup yields CDR1 SGHDN and CDR2 FVKESK. V lost 4 bases and J 1 base, leaving 4 bases between the germline ends. CDR3 size: 12 residues. The chain's CDR3 is CASSLVQETQYF. In DNA form, the CDR3 reads TGTGCCAGCAGCCTCGTCCAAGAGACCCAGTACTTC.

This rearrangement joins TRBV30 to TRBJ2-3; the match to TRBD1 covers 11 bases. Germline V gene lookup returns CDR1 GTSNPN and CDR2 SVGIG (reference sequence). This CDR3 has 13 residues. Trimming at V came to 1 base and at J to 14 bases, leaving 8 bases not matched to a gene. CDR3 DNA sequence: TGTGCCTGGAGTGAGGGGACAGGGGGTGTGTCGTATTTT. This translates into CAWSEGTGGVSYF. The full variable domain, rest sourced from reference TRBV30 and TRBJ2-3, is SQTIHQWPATLVQPVGSPLSLECTVEGTSNPNLYWYRQAAGRGLQLLFYSVGIGQISSEVPQNLSASRPQDRQFILSSKKLLLSDSGFYLCAWSEGTGGVSYFGPGTRLTVL.

This chain links TRBV11-2 with TRBJ2-1; maybe TRBD2 (6 bases). The CDR3 contains 15 residues. Germline V gene data show CDR1 as SGHAT and CDR2 as FQNNGV. V shed 5 bases and J shed 7 bases, with 18 bases lying between them. CDR3 coding DNA: TGTGCCAGCAGCCCCCTCTCACTTCGGGGGAATGAGCAGTTCTTC. It is translated as CASSPLSLRGNEQFF.

This chain joins TRBV29-1 and TRBJ2-7; the match to TRBD2 covers 9 bases. CDR1 is SQVTM, CDR2 ANQGSEA, per germline. J was trimmed by 1 base and V by 5 bases; bases with no gene match: 0. The CDR3 is 12 amino acids. CDR3: CSVSGGSYEQYF. The DNA for the CDR3 is TGCAGCGTTAGCGGGGGGTCCTACGAGCAGTACTTC.

The chain recombines TRBV6-1 with TRBJ1-2; maybe TRBD1 (5 bases). Looked up from germline, CDR1 is MNHNS and CDR2 is SASEGT. The CDR3 length is 15 residues. V lost 2 bases and J 8 bases, leaving 18 bases between the germline ends. For the CDR3, the DNA is TGTGCCAGCAGTGAAAGGGCGGGGCAAGGAGTCGGCTACACCTTC. Its translation is CASSERAGQGVGYTF.